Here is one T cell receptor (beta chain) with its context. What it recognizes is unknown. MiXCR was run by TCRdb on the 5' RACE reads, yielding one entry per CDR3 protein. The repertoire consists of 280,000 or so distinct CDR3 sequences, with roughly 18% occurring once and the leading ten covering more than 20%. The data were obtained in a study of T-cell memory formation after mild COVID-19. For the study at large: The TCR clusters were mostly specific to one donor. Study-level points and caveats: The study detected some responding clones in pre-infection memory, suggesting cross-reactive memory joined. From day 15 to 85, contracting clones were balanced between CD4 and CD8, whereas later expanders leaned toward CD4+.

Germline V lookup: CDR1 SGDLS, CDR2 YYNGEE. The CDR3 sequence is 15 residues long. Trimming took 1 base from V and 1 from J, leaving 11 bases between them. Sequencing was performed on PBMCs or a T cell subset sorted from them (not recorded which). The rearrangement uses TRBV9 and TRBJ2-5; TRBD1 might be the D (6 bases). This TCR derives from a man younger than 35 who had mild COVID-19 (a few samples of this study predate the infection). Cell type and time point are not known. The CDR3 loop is CASSVTSGVQETQYF. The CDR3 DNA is TGTGCCAGCAGCGTAACGTCAGGGGTCCAAGAGACCCAGTACTTC.